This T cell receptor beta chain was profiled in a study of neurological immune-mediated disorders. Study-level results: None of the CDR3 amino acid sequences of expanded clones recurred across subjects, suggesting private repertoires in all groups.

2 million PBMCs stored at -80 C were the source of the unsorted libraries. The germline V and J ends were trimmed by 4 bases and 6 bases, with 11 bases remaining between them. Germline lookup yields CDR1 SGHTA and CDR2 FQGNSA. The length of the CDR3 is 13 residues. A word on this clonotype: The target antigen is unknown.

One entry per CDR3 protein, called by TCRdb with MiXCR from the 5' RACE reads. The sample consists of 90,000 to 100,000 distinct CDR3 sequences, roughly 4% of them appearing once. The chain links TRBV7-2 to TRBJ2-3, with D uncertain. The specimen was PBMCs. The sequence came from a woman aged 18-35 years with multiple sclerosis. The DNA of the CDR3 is TGTGCCAGCAGCTACAGCTCGGCGGATACGCAGTATTTT. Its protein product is CASSYSSADTQYF.